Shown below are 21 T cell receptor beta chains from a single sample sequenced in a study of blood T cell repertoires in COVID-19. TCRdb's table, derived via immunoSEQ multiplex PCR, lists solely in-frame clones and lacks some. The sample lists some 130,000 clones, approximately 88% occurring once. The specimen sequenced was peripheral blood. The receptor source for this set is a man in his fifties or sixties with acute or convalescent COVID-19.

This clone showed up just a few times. As DNA, the CDR3 is TGCGCCAGCAGCTTGGTACTCGGGACTAGCGGGGGGGCGGATACGCAGTATTTT. This codes for CASSLVLGTSGGADTQYF. V usage is TRBV5-1 and J usage is TRBJ2-3; TRBD2 aligns across 16 bases. Looked up from germline, CDR1 is SGHRS and CDR2 is YFSETQ. J was trimmed by 6 bases and V by 0 bases; bases with no gene match: 7. The CDR3 is 18 amino acids.

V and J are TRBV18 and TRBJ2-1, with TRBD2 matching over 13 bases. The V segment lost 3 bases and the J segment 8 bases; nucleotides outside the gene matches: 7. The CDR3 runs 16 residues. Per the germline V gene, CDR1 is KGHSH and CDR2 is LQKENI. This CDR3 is CASSPSGTSGIYEQFF. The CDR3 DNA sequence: TGTGCCAGCTCACCTTCCGGGACTAGCGGGATCTATGAGCAGTTCTTC.

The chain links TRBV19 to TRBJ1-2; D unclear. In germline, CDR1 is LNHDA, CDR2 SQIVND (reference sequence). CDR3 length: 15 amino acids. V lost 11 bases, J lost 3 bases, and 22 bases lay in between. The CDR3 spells CACSRVATSDYGYTF. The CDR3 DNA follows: TGTGCCTGTTCTAGAGTCGCCACCTCTGACTATGGCTACACCTTC.

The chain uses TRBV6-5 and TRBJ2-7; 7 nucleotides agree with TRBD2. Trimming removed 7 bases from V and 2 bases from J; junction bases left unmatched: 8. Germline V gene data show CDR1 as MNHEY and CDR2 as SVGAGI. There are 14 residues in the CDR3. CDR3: CASISSGTTYEQYF. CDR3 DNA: TGTGCCAGCATCTCTAGCGGAACTACCTACGAGCAGTACTTC.

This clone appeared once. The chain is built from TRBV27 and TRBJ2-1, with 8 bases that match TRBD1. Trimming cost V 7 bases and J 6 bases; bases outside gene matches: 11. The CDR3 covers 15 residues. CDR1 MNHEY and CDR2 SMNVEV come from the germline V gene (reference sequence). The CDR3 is CASTHRDRPLNEQFF. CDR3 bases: TGTGCCAGCACCCACCGGGACAGGCCCCTCAATGAGCAGTTCTTC.

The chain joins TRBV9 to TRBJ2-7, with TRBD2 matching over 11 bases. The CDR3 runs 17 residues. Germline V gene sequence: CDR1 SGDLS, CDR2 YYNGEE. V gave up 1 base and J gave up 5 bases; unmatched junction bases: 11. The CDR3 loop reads CASSVSGSGGDLHEQYF. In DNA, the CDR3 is TGTGCCAGCAGCGTATCGGGTAGCGGGGGGGATCTCCACGAGCAGTACTTC. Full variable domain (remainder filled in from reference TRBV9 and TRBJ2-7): DSGVTQTPKHLITATGQRVTLRCSPRSGDLSVYWYQQSLDQGLQFLIQYYNGEERAKGNILERFSAQQFPDLHSELNLSSLELGDSALYFCASSVSGSGGDLHEQYFGPGTRLTVT.

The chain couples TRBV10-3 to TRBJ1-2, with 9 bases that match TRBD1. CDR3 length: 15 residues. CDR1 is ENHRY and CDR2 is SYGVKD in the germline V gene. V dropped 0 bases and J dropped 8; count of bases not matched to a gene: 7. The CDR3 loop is CAISESRPTGGGYTF. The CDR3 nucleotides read TGTGCCATCAGTGAGTCGCGACCTACAGGGGGCGGCTACACCTTC.

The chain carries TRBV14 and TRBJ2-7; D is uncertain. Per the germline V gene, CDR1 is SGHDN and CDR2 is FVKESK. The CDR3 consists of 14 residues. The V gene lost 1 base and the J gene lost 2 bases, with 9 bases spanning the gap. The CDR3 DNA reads TGTGCCAGCAGCCAAGTTATTCGGGCCTACGAGCAGTACTTC. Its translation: CASSQVIRAYEQYF.

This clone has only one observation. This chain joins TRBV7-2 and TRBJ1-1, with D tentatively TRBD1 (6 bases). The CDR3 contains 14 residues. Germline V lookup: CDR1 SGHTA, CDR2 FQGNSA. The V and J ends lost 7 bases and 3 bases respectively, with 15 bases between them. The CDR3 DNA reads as TGTGCCAGCACCGAACAGGGTTCGTACACTGAAGCTTTCTTT. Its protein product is CASTEQGSYTEAFF.

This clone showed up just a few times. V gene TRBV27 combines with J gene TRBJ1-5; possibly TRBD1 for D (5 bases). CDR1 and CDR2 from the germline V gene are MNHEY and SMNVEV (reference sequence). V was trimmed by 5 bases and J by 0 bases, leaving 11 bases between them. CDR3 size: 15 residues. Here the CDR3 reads CASSNRSYSNQPQHF. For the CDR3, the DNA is TGTGCCAGCAGTAACAGGTCCTATAGCAATCAGCCCCAGCATTTT.

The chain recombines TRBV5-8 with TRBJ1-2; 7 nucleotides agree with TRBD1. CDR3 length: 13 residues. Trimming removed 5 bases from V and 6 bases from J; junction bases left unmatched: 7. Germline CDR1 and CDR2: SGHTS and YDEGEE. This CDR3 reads CASSGQDYNGYTF. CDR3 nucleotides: TGTGCCAGCAGTGGACAGGACTATAATGGCTACACCTTC.

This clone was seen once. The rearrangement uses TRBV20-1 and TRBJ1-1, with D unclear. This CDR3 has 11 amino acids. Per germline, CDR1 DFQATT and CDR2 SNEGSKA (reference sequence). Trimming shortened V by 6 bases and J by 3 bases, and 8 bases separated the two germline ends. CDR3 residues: CSAPGDTEAFF. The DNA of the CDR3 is TGCAGTGCCCCCGGGGACACTGAAGCTTTCTTT.

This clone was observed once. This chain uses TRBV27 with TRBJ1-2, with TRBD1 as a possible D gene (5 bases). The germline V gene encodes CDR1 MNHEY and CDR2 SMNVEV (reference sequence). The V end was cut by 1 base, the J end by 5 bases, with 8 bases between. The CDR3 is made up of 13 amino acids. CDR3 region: CASSLYGGYGYTF. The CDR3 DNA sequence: TGTGCCAGCAGTTTATACGGGGGGTATGGCTACACCTTC.

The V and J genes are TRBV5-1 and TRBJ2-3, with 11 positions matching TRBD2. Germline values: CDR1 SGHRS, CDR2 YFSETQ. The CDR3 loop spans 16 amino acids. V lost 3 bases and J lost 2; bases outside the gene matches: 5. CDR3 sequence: CASSSLAGGYTDTQYF. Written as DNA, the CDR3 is TGCGCCAGCAGCTCCCTAGCGGGGGGCTACACAGATACGCAGTATTTT. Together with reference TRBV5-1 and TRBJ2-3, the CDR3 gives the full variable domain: KAGVTQTPRYLIKTRGQQVTLSCSPISGHRSVSWYQQTPGQGLQFLFEYFSETQRNKGNFPGRFSGRQFSNSRSEMNVSTLELGDSALYLCASSSLAGGYTDTQYFGPGTRLTVL.

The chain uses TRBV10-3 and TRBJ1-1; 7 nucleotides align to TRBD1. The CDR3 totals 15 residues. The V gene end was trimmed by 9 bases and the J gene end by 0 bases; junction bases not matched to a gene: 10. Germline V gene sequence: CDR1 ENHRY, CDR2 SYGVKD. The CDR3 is CAMSITTGMNTEAFF. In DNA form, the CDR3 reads TGTGCCATGAGTATAACGACAGGGATGAACACTGAAGCTTTCTTT.

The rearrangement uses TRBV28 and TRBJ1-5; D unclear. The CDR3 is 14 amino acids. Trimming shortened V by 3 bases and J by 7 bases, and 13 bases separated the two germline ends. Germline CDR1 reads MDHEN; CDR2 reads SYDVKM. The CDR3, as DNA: TGTGCCAGCAGTTTTAGTTTCAGGTCGCAGCCCCAGCATTTT. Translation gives CASSFSFRSQPQHF.

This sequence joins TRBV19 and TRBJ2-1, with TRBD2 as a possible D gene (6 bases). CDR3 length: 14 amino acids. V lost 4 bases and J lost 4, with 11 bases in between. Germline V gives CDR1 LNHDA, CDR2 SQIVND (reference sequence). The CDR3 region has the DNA TGTGCCAGTAGTAGACTAGGTTTGTACAATGAGCAGTTCTTC. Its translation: CASSRLGLYNEQFF.

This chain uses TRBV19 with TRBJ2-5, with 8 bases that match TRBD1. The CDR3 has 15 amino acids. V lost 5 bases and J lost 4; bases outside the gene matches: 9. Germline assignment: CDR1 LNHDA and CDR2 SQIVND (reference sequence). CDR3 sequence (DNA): TGTGCCAGTAGTGTCAGGGGGCGGGTTTTAGAGACCCAGTACTTC. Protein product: CASSVRGRVLETQYF.

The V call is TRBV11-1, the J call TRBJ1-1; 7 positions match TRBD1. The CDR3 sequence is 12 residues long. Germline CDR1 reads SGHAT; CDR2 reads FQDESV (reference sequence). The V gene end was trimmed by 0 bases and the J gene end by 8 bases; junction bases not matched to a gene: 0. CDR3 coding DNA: TGTGCCAGCAGCTTAGCGGACAGGGAAGCTTTCTTT. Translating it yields CASSLADREAFF. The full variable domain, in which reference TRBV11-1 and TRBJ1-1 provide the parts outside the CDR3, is EAEVAQSPRYKITEKSQAVAFWCDPISGHATLYWYRQILGQGPELLVQFQDESVVDDSQLPKDRFSAERLKGVDSTLKIQPAELGDSAMYLCASSLADREAFFGQGTRLTVV.

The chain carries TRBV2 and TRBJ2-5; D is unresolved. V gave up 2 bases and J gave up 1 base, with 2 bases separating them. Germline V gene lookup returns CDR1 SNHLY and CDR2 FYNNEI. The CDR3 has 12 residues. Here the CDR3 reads CASSELQETQYF. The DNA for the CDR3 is TGTGCCAGCAGTGAACTCCAAGAGACCCAGTACTTC.

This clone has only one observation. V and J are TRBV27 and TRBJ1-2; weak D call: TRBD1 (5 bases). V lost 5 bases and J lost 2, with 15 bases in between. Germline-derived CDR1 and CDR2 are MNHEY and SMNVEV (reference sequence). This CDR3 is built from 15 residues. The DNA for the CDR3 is TGTGCCAGCAGTCCACGCCTGGCAGGGAACTATGGCTACACCTTC. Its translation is CASSPRLAGNYGYTF.